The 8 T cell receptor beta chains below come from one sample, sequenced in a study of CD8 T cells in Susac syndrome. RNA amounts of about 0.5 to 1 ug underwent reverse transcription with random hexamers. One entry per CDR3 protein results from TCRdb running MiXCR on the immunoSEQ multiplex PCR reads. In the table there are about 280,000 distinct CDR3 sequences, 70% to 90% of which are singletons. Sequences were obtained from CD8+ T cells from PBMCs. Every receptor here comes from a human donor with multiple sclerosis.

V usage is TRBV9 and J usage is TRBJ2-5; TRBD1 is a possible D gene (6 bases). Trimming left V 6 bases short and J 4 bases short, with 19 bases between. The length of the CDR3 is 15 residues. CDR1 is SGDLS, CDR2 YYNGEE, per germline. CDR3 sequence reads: CASNVAVRGGETQYF. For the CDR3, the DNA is TGTGCCAGCAACGTGGCGGTTAGAGGGGGAGAGACCCAGTACTTC. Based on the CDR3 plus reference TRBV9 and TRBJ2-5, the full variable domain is DSGVTQTPKHLITATGQRVTLRCSPRSGDLSVYWYQQSLDQGLQFLIQYYNGEERAKGNILERFSAQQFPDLHSELNLSSLELGDSALYFCASNVAVRGGETQYFGPGTRLLVL.

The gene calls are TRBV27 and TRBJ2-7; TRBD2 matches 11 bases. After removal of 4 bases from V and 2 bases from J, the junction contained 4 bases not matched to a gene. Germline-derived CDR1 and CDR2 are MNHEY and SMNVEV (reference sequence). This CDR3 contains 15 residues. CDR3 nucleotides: TGTGCCAGCAGTTCACTAGCGGGAGTACCCTACGAGCAGTACTTC. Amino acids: CASSSLAGVPYEQYF.

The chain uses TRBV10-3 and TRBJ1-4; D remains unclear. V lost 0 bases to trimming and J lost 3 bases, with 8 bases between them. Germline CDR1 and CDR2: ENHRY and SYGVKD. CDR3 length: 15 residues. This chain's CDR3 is CAISESRASNEKLFF. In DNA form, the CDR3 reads TGTGCCATCAGTGAGTCTCGCGCCTCTAATGAAAAACTGTTTTTT.

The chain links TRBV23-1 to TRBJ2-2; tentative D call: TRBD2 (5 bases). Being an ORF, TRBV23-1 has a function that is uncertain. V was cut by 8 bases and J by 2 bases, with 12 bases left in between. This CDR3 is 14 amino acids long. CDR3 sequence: CASPRAANTGELFF. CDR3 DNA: TGCGCCAGCCCGCGGGCGGCAAACACCGGGGAGCTGTTTTTT.

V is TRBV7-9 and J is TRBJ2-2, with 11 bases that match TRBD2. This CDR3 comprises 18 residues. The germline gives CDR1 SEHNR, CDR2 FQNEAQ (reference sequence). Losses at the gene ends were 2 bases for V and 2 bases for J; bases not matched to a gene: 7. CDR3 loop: CASSLRLAGNGNTGELFF. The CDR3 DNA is TGTGCCAGCAGCTTACGACTAGCGGGAAATGGTAACACCGGGGAGCTGTTTTTT. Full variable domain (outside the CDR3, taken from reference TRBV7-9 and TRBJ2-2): DTGVSQNPRHKITKRGQNVTFRCDPISEHNRLYWYRQTLGQGPEFLTYFQNEAQLEKSRLLSDRFSAERPKGSFSTLEIQRTEQGDSAMYLCASSLRLAGNGNTGELFFGEGSRLTVL.

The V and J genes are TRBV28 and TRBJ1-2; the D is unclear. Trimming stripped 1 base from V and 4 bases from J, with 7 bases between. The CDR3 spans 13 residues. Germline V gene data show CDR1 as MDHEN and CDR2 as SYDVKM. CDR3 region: CASSLLVTYGYTF. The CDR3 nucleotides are TGTGCCAGCAGTTTATTGGTGACCTATGGCTACACCTTC.

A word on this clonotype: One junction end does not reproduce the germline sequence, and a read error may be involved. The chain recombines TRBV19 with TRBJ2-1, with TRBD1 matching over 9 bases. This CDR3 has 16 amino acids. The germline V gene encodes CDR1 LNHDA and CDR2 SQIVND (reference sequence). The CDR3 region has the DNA TGTGCCAGTAGTTTAGACAGGGGGGTATCCTACAATGAGCAGTTCTTC. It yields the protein CASSLDRGVSYNEQFF.

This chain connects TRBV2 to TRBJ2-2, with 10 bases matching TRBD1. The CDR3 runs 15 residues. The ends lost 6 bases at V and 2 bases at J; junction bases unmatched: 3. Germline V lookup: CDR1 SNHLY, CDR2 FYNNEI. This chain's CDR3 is CASRETGGNTGELFF. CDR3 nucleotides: TGTGCCAGCAGAGAGACAGGGGGCAACACCGGGGAGCTGTTTTTT. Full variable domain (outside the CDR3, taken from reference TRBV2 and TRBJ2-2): EPEVTQTPSHQVTQMGQEVILRCVPISNHLYFYWYRQILGQKVEFLVSFYNNEISEKSEIFDDQFSVERPDGSNFTLKIRSTKLEDSAMYFCASRETGGNTGELFFGEGSRLTVL.